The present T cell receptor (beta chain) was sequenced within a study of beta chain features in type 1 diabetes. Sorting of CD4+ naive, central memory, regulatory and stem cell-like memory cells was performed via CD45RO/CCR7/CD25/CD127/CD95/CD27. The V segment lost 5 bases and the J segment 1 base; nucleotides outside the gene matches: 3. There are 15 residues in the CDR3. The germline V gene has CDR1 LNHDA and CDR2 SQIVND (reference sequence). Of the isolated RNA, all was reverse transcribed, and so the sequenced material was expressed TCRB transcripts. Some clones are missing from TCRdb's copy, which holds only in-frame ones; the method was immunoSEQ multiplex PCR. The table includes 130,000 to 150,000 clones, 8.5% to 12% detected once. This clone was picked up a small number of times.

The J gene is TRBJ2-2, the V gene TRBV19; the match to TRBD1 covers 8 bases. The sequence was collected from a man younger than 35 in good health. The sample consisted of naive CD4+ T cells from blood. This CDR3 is CASSRDRGNTGELFF. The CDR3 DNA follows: TGTGCCAGTAGTCGAGACAGGGGGAACACCGGGGAGCTGTTTTTT. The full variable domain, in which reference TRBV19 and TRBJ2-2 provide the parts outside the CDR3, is DGGITQSPKYLFRKEGQNVTLSCEQNLNHDAMYWYRQDPGQGLRLIYYSQIVNDFQKGDIAEGYSVSREKKESFPLTVTSAQKNPTAFYLCASSRDRGNTGELFFGEGSRLTVL.